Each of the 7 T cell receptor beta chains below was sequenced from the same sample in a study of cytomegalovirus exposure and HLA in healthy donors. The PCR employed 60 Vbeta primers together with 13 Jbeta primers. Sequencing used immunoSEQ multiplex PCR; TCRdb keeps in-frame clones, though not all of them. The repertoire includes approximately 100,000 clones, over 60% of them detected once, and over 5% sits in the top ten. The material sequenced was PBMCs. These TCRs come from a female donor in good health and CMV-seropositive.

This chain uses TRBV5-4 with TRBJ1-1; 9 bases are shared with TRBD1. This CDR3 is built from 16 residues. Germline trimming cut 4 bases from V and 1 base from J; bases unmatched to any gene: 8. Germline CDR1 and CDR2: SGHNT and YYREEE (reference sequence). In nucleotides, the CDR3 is TGTGCCAGCAGCATAGGCCACAGGGGGCAGAACACTGAAGCTTTCTTT. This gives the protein CASSIGHRGQNTEAFF.

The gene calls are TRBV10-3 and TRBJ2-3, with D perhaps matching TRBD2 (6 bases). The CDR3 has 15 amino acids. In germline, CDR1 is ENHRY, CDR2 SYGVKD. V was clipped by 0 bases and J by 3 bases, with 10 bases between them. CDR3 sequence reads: CAISESNSGTDTQYF. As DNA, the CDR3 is TGTGCCATCAGTGAGTCCAATAGCGGAACAGATACGCAGTATTTT.

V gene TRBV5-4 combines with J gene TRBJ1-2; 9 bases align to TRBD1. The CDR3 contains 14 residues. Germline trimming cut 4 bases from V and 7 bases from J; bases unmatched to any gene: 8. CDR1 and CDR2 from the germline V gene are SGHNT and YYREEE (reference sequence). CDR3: CASSPTGTGTGYTF. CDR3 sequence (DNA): TGTGCCAGCAGCCCTACCGGGACAGGGACTGGCTACACCTTC.

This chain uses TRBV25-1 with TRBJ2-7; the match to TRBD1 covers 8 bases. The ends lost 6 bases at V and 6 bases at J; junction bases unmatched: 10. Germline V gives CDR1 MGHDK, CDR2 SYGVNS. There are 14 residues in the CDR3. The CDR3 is CASRVQGVSGEQYF. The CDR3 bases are TGTGCCAGCAGGGTACAGGGGGTCTCAGGCGAGCAGTACTTC.

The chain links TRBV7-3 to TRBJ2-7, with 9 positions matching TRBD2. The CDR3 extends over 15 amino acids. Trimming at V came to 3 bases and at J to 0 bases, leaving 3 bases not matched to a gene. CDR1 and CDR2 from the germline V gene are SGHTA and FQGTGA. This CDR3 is CASSFGSGSSYEQYF. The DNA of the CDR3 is TGTGCCAGCAGCTTCGGTAGCGGGAGCTCCTACGAGCAGTACTTC. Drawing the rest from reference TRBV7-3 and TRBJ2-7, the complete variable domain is GAGVSQTPSNKVTEKGKYVELRCDPISGHTALYWYRQSLGQGPEFLIYFQGTGAADDSGLPNDRFFAVRPEGSVSTLKIQRTERGDSAVYLCASSFGSGSSYEQYFGPGTRLTVT.

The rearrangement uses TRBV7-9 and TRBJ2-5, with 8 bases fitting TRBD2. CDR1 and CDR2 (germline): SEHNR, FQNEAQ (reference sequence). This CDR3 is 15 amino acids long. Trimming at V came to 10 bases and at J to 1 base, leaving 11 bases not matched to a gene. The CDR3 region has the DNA TGTGCCACCTCCTTGGCGGGAGGCCTCCAAGAGACCCAGTACTTC. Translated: CATSLAGGLQETQYF.

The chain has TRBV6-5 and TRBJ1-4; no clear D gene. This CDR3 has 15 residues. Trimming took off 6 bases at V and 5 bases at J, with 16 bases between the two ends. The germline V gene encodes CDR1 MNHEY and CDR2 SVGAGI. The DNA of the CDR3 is TGTGCCAGCAGGGCGAACCGCGGCCTAAATGAAAAACTGTTTTTT. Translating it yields CASRANRGLNEKLFF.